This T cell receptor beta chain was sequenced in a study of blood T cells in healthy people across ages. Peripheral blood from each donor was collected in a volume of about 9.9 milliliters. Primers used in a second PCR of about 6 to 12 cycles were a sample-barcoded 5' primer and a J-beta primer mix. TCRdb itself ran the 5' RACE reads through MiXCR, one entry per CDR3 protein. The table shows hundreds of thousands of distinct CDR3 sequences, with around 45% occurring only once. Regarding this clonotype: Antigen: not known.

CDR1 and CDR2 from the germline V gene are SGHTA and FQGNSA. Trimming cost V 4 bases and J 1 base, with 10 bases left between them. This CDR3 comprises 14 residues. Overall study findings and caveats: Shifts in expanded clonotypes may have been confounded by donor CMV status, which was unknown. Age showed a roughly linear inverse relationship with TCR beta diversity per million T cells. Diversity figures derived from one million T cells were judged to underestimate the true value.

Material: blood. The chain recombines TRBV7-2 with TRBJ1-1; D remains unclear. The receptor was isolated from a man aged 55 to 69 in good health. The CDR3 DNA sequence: TGTGCCAGCAGCTATCTACAGCCGAACACTGAAGCTTTCTTT. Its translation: CASSYLQPNTEAFF.